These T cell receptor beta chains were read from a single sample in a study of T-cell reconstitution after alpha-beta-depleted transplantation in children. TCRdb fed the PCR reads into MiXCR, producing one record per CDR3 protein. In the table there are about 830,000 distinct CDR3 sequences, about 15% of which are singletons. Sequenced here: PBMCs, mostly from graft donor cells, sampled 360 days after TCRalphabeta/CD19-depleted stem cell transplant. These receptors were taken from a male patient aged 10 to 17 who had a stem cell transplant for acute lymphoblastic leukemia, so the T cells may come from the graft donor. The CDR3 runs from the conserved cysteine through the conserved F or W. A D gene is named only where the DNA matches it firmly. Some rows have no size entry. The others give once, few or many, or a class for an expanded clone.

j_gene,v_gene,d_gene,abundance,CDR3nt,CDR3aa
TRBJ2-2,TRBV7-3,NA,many,TGTGCCAGCAGCTTAAACTCGATCACCGGGGAGCTGTTTTTT,CASSLNSITGELFF
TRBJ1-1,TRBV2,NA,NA,TGTGCCAGCAGGAACAGGGATTCTACTGAAGCTTTCTTT,CASRNRDSTEAFF
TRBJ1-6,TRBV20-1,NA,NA,TGCAGTGCTAGGAAAGGACAGCATAATTCACCCCTCCACTTT,CSARKGQHNSPLHF
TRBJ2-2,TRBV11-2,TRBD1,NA,TGTGCCAGCAGTCCTCAGAAGGCAGGGGGAAACACCGGGGAGCTGTTTTTT,CASSPQKAGGNTGELFF
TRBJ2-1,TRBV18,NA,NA,TGTGCCAGCTCACCATCAGGGGTGGGCCAGTTCTTC,CASSPSGVGQFF
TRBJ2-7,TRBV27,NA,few,TGTGCCAGCAGTTTACAGGGGACCGAGCAGTACTTC,CASSLQGTEQYF
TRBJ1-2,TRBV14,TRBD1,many,TGTGCCAGCAGCCTACAGGGGGCGAGGCGCTACACCTTC,CASSLQGARRYTF
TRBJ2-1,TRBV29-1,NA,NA,TGCAGCGTTGAGGGCGTAGCGGAATCCTACAATGAGCAGTTCTTC,CSVEGVAESYNEQFF
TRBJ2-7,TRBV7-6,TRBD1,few,TGTGCCAGCAGCGGTGGGACAGGGGTCCTCTACGAGCAGTACTTC,CASSGGTGVLYEQYF
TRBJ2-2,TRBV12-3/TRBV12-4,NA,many,TGTGCCTACCGCGAGGGATCCGGGGAGCTGTTTTTT,CAYREGSGELFF
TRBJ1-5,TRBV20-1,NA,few,TGCAGTGCTAGAGCGGGGATTCACCAGCCCCAGCATTTT,CSARAGIHQPQHF
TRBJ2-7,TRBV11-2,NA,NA,TGTGCCAGCAGCTCGCAGACAGGGAGGCTCTACGAGCAGTACTTC,CASSSQTGRLYEQYF
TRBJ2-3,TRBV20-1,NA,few,TGCAGTGCTACCCCCCCGCGGGCGACCACAGATACGCAGTATTTT,CSATPPRATTDTQYF
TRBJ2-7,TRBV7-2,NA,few,TGTGCCAGCAAGCAGTATATGGCATTCTACGAGCAGTACTTC,CASKQYMAFYEQYF
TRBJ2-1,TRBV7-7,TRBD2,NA,TGTGCCAGCAGCCCCCCTCACTACCAGCGGGAGGGCCAGGATGAGCAGTTCTTC,CASSPPHYQREGQDEQFF
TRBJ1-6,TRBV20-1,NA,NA,TGCAGCCCCGGGCGGACAAATTCACCCCTCCACTTT,CSPGRTNSPLHF
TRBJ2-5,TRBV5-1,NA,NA,TGCGCCAGCAGCTTGGTTGTGATGGGGGACCAATGGGAGACCCAGTACTTC,CASSLVVMGDQWETQYF
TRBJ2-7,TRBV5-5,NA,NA,TGTGCCAGCAGTTGGGGTTCCGCTGCGCAGTACTTC,CASSWGSAAQYF
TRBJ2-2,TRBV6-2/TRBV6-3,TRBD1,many,TGTGCCAGCAGTCTCCGGACAGGTTACACCGGGGAGCTGTTTTTT,CASSLRTGYTGELFF
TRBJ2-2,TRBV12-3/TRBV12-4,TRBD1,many,TGTGCCAGCAGTGGGACAGGCTACACCGGGGAGCTGTTTTTT,CASSGTGYTGELFF
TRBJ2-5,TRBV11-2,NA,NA,TGTGCCAGCAGGACCTACTTTGGTTGGGAGACCCAGTACTTC,CASRTYFGWETQYF
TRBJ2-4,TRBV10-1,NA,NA,TGCGCCAGCAGTGAGTCGACGGGGCCCCAAAACATTCAGTACTTC,CASSESTGPQNIQYF
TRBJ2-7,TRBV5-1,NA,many,TGCGCCAGCAGCTTGGTGGCCAGCGAGCAGTACTTC,CASSLVASEQYF
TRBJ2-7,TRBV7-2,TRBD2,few,TGTGCCAGCAGCAGGACCTACGCTAGCGGATACGAGCAGTACTTC,CASSRTYASGYEQYF
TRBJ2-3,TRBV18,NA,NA,TGTGCCAGCTCACCACTCAAACCTGGGGTCGGCACAGATACGCAGTATTTT,CASSPLKPGVGTDTQYF
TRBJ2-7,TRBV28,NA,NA,TGTGCCAGCAGTTTATGGCTAGCTCAAAGGAGTTCCTACGAGCAGTACTTC,CASSLWLAQRSSYEQYF
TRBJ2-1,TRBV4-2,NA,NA,TGTGCCAGCAGCCAAGATCATCTGACCTCCTACAATGAGCAGTTCTTC,CASSQDHLTSYNEQFF
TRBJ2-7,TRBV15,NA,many,TGTGCCACCAGCAGAGAGACTTCCTACGAGCAGTACTTC,CATSRETSYEQYF
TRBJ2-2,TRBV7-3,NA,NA,TGTGCCAGCAGCTTACGGACTACGAACACCGGGGAGCTGTTTTTT,CASSLRTTNTGELFF